The sequence of this T cell receptor (beta chain) was determined in a study of cytomegalovirus exposure and HLA in healthy donors. Findings and limits, study-wide: As a later analysis showed, a missense DCLRE1C variant was linked to trimming of TCR beta V- and J-genes.

Use of 60 Vbeta and 13 Jbeta primers characterized the PCR. Assay used: immunoSEQ multiplex PCR; TCRdb lists only in-frame clones, some missing. In the table there are roughly 120,000 clones, around 79% of which are singletons. This clone has just one count. Antigen: not known. The germline CDR1 and CDR2 sequences are MGHDK and SYGVNS. Trimming pared 6 bases from V and 0 bases from J, leaving 14 bases between. CDR3 length: 16 amino acids. This TCR came from a woman aged 40 to 50 in good health and CMV-seronegative. Specimen: PBMCs. The chain couples TRBV25-1 to TRBJ1-4; TRBD1 might be the D (6 bases). CDR3 coding DNA: TGTGCCAGCAGCGAGGGGCCAGGGGCAACTAATGAAAAACTGTTTTTT. Its protein product is CASSEGPGATNEKLFF.